This T cell receptor (beta chain) was sequenced during a study of OX40 agonist ivuxolimab in advanced cancers. The CDR3 is 15 amino acids. V trimming: 1 base; J trimming: 4 bases; junction bases outside the gene matches: 2. The germline gives CDR1 SGHRS, CDR2 YFSETQ. The assay was immunoSEQ multiplex PCR, and TCRdb's table has in-frame clones only and misses some. The data contain some 55,000 clones, approximately 90% of them singletons. Sequencing was performed on CD4+ or CD8+ T cells sorted from blood, taken in a trial of the OX40 agonist ivuxolimab. V and J are TRBV5-1 and TRBJ2-3, with TRBD2 matching 11 bases. The sequence was obtained from an adult with an advanced solid tumor such as melanoma, head and neck, liver or kidney cancer. DNA of the CDR3: TGCGCCAGCAGCTTGACTAGCGGGGGCGCAGATACGCAGTATTTT. This encodes CASSLTSGGADTQYF.